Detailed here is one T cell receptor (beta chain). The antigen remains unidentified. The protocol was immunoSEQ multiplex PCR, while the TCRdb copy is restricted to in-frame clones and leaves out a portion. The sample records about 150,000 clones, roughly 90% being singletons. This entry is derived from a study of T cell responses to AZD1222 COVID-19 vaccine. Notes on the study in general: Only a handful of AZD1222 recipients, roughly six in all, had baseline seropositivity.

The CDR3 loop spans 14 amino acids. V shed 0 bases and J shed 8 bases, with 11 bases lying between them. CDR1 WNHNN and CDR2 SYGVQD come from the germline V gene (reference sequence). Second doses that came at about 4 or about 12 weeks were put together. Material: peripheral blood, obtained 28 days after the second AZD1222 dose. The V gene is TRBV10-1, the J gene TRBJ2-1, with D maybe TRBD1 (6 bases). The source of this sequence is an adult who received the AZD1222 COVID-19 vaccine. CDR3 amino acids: CASSESTGRDEQFF. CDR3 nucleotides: TGCGCCAGCAGTGAGTCTACAGGGAGAGATGAGCAGTTCTTC.